One T cell receptor (beta chain) is described in this entry. Its cognate antigen is unknown. This entry comes from a study of CD8+ T cells in alopecia areata. Study-wide findings and caveats: Expanded CD8+ clones among the top 100, and scalp clonality, were significantly decreased by tofacitinib.

Extracted from the samples, RNA was reverse transcribed into cDNA to serve as the sequencing template. The protocol was immunoSEQ multiplex PCR, while the TCRdb copy is restricted to in-frame clones and leaves out a portion. The repertoire has about 140,000 clones, about four fifths of them found once; the top ten carry 25%. The germline CDR1 and CDR2 sequences are MGHRA and YSYEKL. The CDR3 length is 17 residues. V dropped 3 bases and J dropped 0 bases, with 18 bases sitting between them. Documented treatment: oral pan-JAK inhibitor, 5-10 mg twice daily. Separation by sorting yielded CD4+ and CD8+ T cells from PBMCs.

The source is a human donor with alopecia areata. This chain joins TRBV4-1 and TRBJ2-7; the D gene is possibly TRBD2 (5 bases). The sequencing used CD8+ T cells sorted from blood, collected at week 4, from a patient treated with tofacitinib. CDR3 sequence (DNA): TGCGCCAGCAGCCATGCAGCCGGGTCCACTAGCTCCTACGAGCAGTACTTC. The encoded protein is CASSHAAGSTSSYEQYF.